These T cell receptor beta chains were read from a single sample in a study of vaccination and CD4 T cells after COVID-19. MiXCR was run by TCRdb on the PCR reads, yielding one entry per CDR3 protein. The repertoire has about 19,000 distinct CDR3 sequences, 43% of them found once; the top ten carry about 3.2%. These receptors have no known antigen. The sequences come from CD4+ T cells from blood, cultured in vitro, collected after SARS-CoV-2 vaccination. These receptors came from a human donor who had recovered from COVID-19. The CDR3 runs from the conserved cysteine through the conserved F or W.

V gene	J gene	CDR3 protein
TRBV10-1	TRBJ2-7	CASSEAGYEQYF
TRBV5-4	TRBJ1-1	CATKAWGREAFF
TRBV20-1	TRBJ1-5	CSARRGTYSNQPQHF
TRBV6-1	TRBJ1-5	CASSDNQPQHF
TRBV28	TRBJ2-7	CASSLSGLGMHEQYF
TRBV20-1	TRBJ2-2	CSATASGANTGELFF
TRBV27	TRBJ2-1	CASSFSPPGNEQFF
TRBV21-1	TRBJ2-7	CASSKGQGHF
TRBV2	TRBJ2-7	CASRDDSYEQYF
TRBV20-1	TRBJ2-6	CSARDWFDGANVLTF
TRBV6-2/TRBV6-3	TRBJ2-5	CASSERAGETQYF
TRBV11-2	TRBJ1-2	CASSSGQPGDYGYTF
TRBV15	TRBJ2-1	CATTRTTSGTGNEQFF
TRBV7-9	TRBJ1-2	CASSLNSPGPGAF
TRBV24-1	TRBJ2-1	CATSDRKGQGQYNEQFF
TRBV6-2/TRBV6-3	TRBJ2-7	CASRLTAYEQYF
TRBV6-2/TRBV6-3	TRBJ2-1	CASSYGGEQFF
TRBV6-1	TRBJ1-1	CASSENQGGEGTEAFF
TRBV7-2	TRBJ1-2	CASSRGQGQGYTF
TRBV28	TRBJ1-2	CASSTANYGYTF
TRBV10-3	TRBJ1-5	CAISVRRAEDQPQHF
TRBV19	TRBJ1-5	CASRTVGGSSNQPQHF
TRBV27	TRBJ2-3	CASSLTGVTDTQYF
TRBV7-3	TRBJ2-5	CASSATSQGAQYF
TRBV20-1	TRBJ2-5	CSARTGETQYF
TRBV27	TRBJ2-3	CASSSGLAGGRGTQYF
TRBV7-2	TRBJ1-3	CASSYTGPGNTIYF
TRBV20-1	TRBJ1-2	CSAKQAYGYTF
TRBV7-2	TRBJ1-2	CASSLVTEAGYTF
TRBV5-1	TRBJ1-2	CASSLGRDTYGYTF
TRBV5-4	TRBJ2-3	CASSLYTDTQYF
TRBV18	TRBJ1-5	CASSPSGGEGNQPQHF
TRBV6-2/TRBV6-3	TRBJ2-7	CASSWASGYYEQYF
TRBV19	TRBJ2-3	CASSIQDRGTDTQYF
TRBV30	TRBJ1-1	CAWSAPGTEAFF
TRBV19	TRBJ1-6	CASLPGTGSGAANSPLHF
TRBV7-3	TRBJ2-1	CASSLTPNEQFF
TRBV11-2	TRBJ1-1	CASSFLGSGWGARQGGTEAFF
TRBV29-1	TRBJ2-1	CSAYSGDISSYNEQFF
TRBV28	TRBJ2-7	CASSLSRIRDEQYF
TRBV6-1	TRBJ1-2	CASSDTGDYGYTF
TRBV6-1	TRBJ2-1	CASSPSGHNNEQFF
TRBV20-1	TRBJ2-7	CSARVTSGTYEQYF
TRBV30	TRBJ2-3	CAWSVGGAADTQYF
TRBV5-4	TRBJ2-5	CASRAQGGETQYF
TRBV30	TRBJ1-2	CAWVQGSKGYTF
TRBV19	TRBJ1-1	CASSINTGLGEAFF
TRBV28	TRBJ1-6	CASSEGQGAYNSPLHF
TRBV24-1	TRBJ1-5	CATGSHDGNQPQHF
TRBV19	TRBJ1-6	CASSIRPRDRDYPPLHF
TRBV19	TRBJ2-1	CASSRGPVPSYNEQFF
TRBV18	TRBJ1-1	CASSQSADTEAFF
TRBV12-3/TRBV12-4	TRBJ1-6	CASSFRALSPLHF
TRBV7-2	TRBJ2-5	CASSLGSGGAETQYF
TRBV7-2	TRBJ2-5	CASSLQSGSEETQYF
TRBV7-3	TRBJ2-1	CASRSQGTNEQFF
TRBV6-1	TRBJ1-6	CASSRAESPLHF
TRBV27	TRBJ2-1	CASSPPGLGTYNEQFF